The 20 T cell receptor beta chains given below trace back to one sample, sequenced in a study of T cells in localized non-small cell lung cancer. Only in-frame clones appear in the TCRdb table, and some are missing; sequencing was by immunoSEQ multiplex PCR. The data show tens of thousands of clones, approximately 78% seen once. The sequences come from peripheral blood, collected before any cancer treatment. The receptor source for this set is a male donor at least 60 years old with stage II squamous cell lung carcinoma.

The gene calls are TRBV29-1 and TRBJ2-7, with a weak D call TRBD2 (5 bases). Germline V CDR1 and CDR2: SQVTM, ANQGSEA. The CDR3 is 13 residues long. V was clipped by 3 bases and J by 3 bases, with 12 bases between them. The CDR3 nucleotides read TGCAGCGTTGATCGGGGAAATGGCTACGAGCAGTACTTC. Its protein is CSVDRGNGYEQYF.

V usage is TRBV7-3 and J usage is TRBJ2-2; 12 bases line up with TRBD2. V shed 5 bases and J 4 bases; nucleotides not matched to a gene: 17. CDR1 SGHTA and CDR2 FQGTGA come from the germline V gene. The CDR3 has 20 amino acids. CDR3 region: CASSISPLLAGGMGTGELFF. CDR3 DNA: TGTGCCAGCAGCATATCCCCTCTACTAGCGGGGGGCATGGGCACCGGGGAGCTGTTTTTT.

The rearrangement joins TRBV30 to TRBJ2-7, with 9 bases matching TRBD2. Germline trimming cut 4 bases from V and 6 bases from J; bases unmatched to any gene: 25. CDR1 is GTSNPN and CDR2 is SVGIG in the germline V gene (reference sequence). CDR3 length equals 19 residues. CDR3 sequence: CAWNRRSSGSPQPGREQYF. As DNA, the CDR3 is TGTGCCTGGAATCGAAGGAGTAGCGGGAGCCCTCAGCCGGGACGCGAGCAGTACTTC.

The chain links TRBV19 to TRBJ1-4; D gene ambiguous. The CDR3 is 15 residues long. V dropped 7 bases and J dropped 5 bases, with 17 bases sitting between them. Looked up from germline, CDR1 is LNHDA and CDR2 is SQIVND (reference sequence). As DNA, the CDR3 is TGTGCCAGTACCTCTCCGGAAAAACGGAATGAAAAACTGTTTTTT. It codes for CASTSPEKRNEKLFF.

The J gene is TRBJ2-7, the V gene TRBV6-5; possibly TRBD1 or TRBD2 for D (5 bases each). Germline lookup yields CDR1 MNHEY and CDR2 SVGAGI. This CDR3 contains 12 residues. V was pared by 4 bases and J by 4 bases, with 8 bases between. CDR3 loop: CASSFWGYEQYF. In DNA form, the CDR3 reads TGTGCCAGCAGTTTCTGGGGGTACGAGCAGTACTTC.

The CDR3: CASSPLAANTGELFF. In DNA, the CDR3 is TGTGCCAGCAGCCCCCTAGCGGCGAACACCGGGGAGCTGTTTTTT. The chain carries TRBV6-5 and TRBJ2-2, with 7 bases identical to TRBD2. In germline, CDR1 is MNHEY, CDR2 SVGAGI. Trimming took 6 bases from V and 0 from J; bases not matched to a gene: 4. The length of the CDR3 is 15 residues.

The rearrangement links TRBV23-1 to TRBJ1-2, with a possible D match to TRBD1 (6 bases). TRBV23-1 belongs to the ORF category, with a function that is uncertain. The CDR3 consists of 15 residues. Trimming took 7 bases from V and 6 from J, leaving 21 bases between them. This CDR3 is CASNSSRGAGNGYTF. The CDR3 DNA sequence: TGCGCCAGCAATTCATCCCGGGGGGCAGGAAATGGCTACACCTTC.

The chain uses TRBV27 and TRBJ2-1; D is possibly TRBD1 (6 bases). This CDR3 is built from 16 residues. The ends were cut back, 5 bases at V and 2 bases at J, with 16 bases in the middle. CDR1 and CDR2 from the germline V gene are MNHEY and SMNVEV (reference sequence). The CDR3 is CASSAIGTNTYNEQFF. The CDR3 region has the DNA TGTGCCAGCAGTGCCATCGGGACAAATACCTACAATGAGCAGTTCTTC.

This chain links TRBV5-5 with TRBJ2-2; D is uncertain. Trimming cost V 0 bases and J 9 bases, with 3 bases left between them. CDR1 and CDR2 from the germline V gene are SGHKS and YYEKEE (reference sequence). CDR3 length: 11 residues. In DNA form, the CDR3 reads TGTGCCAGCAGCTTGGGCCGGGAGCTGTTTTTT. It is translated as CASSLGRELFF.

This clone was picked up one time. The V call is TRBV27, the J call TRBJ2-7, with D tentatively TRBD1 (6 bases). This CDR3 has 14 amino acids. V was pared by 4 bases and J by 6 bases, with 16 bases between. Germline V gives CDR1 MNHEY, CDR2 SMNVEV (reference sequence). CDR3 coding DNA: TGTGCCAGCAGTTCGATTAATGCCAGGGGCGAGCAGTACTTC. It specifies CASSSINARGEQYF.

The gene calls are TRBV15 and TRBJ2-2, with D possibly being TRBD2 (6 bases). The CDR3 has 15 residues. V lost 0 bases and J 4 bases, leaving 9 bases between the germline ends. The V gene's germline CDR1 is LNHNV and CDR2 YYDKDF (reference sequence). In nucleotides, the CDR3 is TGTGCCACCAGCAGAGACGGGAGAAGCACCGGGGAGCTGTTTTTT. Its protein product is CATSRDGRSTGELFF.

This clone was detected only a few times. The V and J genes are TRBV30 and TRBJ1-1, with D unresolved. Germline assignment: CDR1 GTSNPN and CDR2 SVGIG (reference sequence). V lost 3 bases, J lost 1 base, and 3 bases lay in between. The CDR3 extends over 11 amino acids. The chain's CDR3 is CAWRTNTEAFF. CDR3 coding DNA: TGTGCCTGGAGAACGAACACTGAAGCTTTCTTT. Full variable domain (missing parts from reference TRBV30 and TRBJ1-1): SQTIHQWPATLVQPVGSPLSLECTVEGTSNPNLYWYRQAAGRGLQLLFYSVGIGQISSEVPQNLSASRPQDRQFILSSKKLLLSDSGFYLCAWRTNTEAFFGQGTRLTVV.

The chain has TRBV6-1 and TRBJ2-1, with 9 positions matching TRBD1. The CDR3 is 13 amino acids. The V and J ends lost 4 bases and 9 bases, in that order; junction bases with no gene match: 4. In germline, CDR1 is MNHNS, CDR2 SASEGT. CDR3 DNA sequence: TGTGCCAGCAGTGGGCACAGGGGGCTTGAGCAGTTCTTC. Residues: CASSGHRGLEQFF.

This clone was observed a handful of times. The chain uses TRBV11-2 and TRBJ2-2; TRBD1 matches at 7 bases. Germline-derived CDR1 and CDR2 are SGHAT and FQNNGV. Trimming cost V 4 bases and J 4 bases; bases outside gene matches: 3. This CDR3 is 14 amino acids long. The CDR3: CASSSDRVTGELFF. The CDR3 DNA follows: TGTGCCAGCAGCTCCGACAGGGTCACCGGGGAGCTGTTTTTT.

The V gene is TRBV6-5, the J gene TRBJ1-6, with 7 bases aligning to TRBD1. The CDR3 runs 15 residues. CDR1 is MNHEY, CDR2 SVGAGI, per germline. The V gene end was trimmed by 0 bases and the J gene end by 9 bases; junction bases not matched to a gene: 5. The CDR3 here is CASSYSTSGGSPLHF. CDR3 coding DNA: TGTGCCAGCAGTTACTCGACGTCAGGGGGTTCACCCCTCCACTTT.

V and J are TRBV7-9 and TRBJ2-2; 13 bases map to TRBD2. V was clipped by 1 base and J by 5 bases; unmatched bases: 4. Germline V gene sequence: CDR1 SEHNR, CDR2 FQNEAQ (reference sequence). CDR3 length equals 17 residues. This chain's CDR3 is CASSLGTSGRRTGELFF. For the CDR3, the DNA is TGTGCCAGCAGCTTAGGGACTAGCGGGAGAAGAACCGGGGAGCTGTTTTTT.

The chain combines TRBV5-1 with TRBJ2-1; no firm D call. Germline CDR1 reads SGHRS; CDR2 reads YFSETQ. This CDR3 contains 14 residues. V lost 1 base to trimming and J lost 5 bases, with 10 bases between them. CDR3 protein: CASSLNSPHNEQFF. Written as DNA, the CDR3 is TGCGCCAGCAGCTTGAATTCGCCGCACAATGAGCAGTTCTTC.

V is TRBV19 and J is TRBJ2-1; TRBD2 might be the D (6 bases). This CDR3 region has 15 residues. In germline, CDR1 is LNHDA, CDR2 SQIVND (reference sequence). V was trimmed by 5 bases and J by 2 bases, leaving 13 bases between them. The chain's CDR3 is CASSLVGGTYNEQFF. CDR3 DNA: TGTGCCAGTAGTCTCGTGGGGGGAACCTACAATGAGCAGTTCTTC.

V and J are TRBV20-1 and TRBJ1-1; D is undetermined. In germline, CDR1 is DFQATT, CDR2 SNEGSKA (reference sequence). The CDR3 loop spans 11 amino acids. This chain's CDR3 is CSAGTNTEAFF. As DNA, the CDR3 is TGCAGCGCGGGTACAAACACTGAAGCTTTCTTT.

The chain carries TRBV5-1 and TRBJ2-1; 7 bases match TRBD2. The J segment lost 9 bases and the V segment lost 4 bases, leaving 13 bases of the junction unmatched. Germline values: CDR1 SGHRS, CDR2 YFSETQ. This CDR3 contains 15 residues. The CDR3 sequence is CASSPLGGSFGEQFF. In nucleotides, the CDR3 is TGCGCCAGCAGCCCGCTGGGCGGGAGCTTCGGTGAGCAGTTCTTC.